This TCR beta chain came from a study of beta chain features in type 1 diabetes. Study-level points and caveats: Type 1 diabetes patients had TCRB CDR3s that were shorter (moderately but significantly so) in all four CD4+ subsets. VDJ junctions sequenced from type 1 diabetes patients showed fewer insertions and more deletions.

Every bit of the isolated RNA underwent reverse transcription, so sequencing read expressed TCRB transcripts. TCRdb keeps only in-frame clones here, not all; method: immunoSEQ multiplex PCR. The sample records hundreds of thousands of clones, more than 13% being singletons. In regard to this clone: Its specificity is unknown.

V lost 2 bases and J lost 11; bases outside the gene matches: 8. The V gene's germline CDR1 is GTSNPN and CDR2 SVGIG (reference sequence). The CDR3 is 15 amino acids. The TCR sequence derives from a man aged 18 to 35 with type 1 diabetes. The sequenced material came from naive CD4+ T cells from blood. This chain links TRBV30 with TRBJ2-1; 14 bases line up with TRBD2. CDR3 in amino acids: CAWSSLGLAGGQQFF. DNA for the CDR3: TGTGCCTGGAGTAGCCTAGGACTAGCGGGAGGCCAGCAGTTCTTC.